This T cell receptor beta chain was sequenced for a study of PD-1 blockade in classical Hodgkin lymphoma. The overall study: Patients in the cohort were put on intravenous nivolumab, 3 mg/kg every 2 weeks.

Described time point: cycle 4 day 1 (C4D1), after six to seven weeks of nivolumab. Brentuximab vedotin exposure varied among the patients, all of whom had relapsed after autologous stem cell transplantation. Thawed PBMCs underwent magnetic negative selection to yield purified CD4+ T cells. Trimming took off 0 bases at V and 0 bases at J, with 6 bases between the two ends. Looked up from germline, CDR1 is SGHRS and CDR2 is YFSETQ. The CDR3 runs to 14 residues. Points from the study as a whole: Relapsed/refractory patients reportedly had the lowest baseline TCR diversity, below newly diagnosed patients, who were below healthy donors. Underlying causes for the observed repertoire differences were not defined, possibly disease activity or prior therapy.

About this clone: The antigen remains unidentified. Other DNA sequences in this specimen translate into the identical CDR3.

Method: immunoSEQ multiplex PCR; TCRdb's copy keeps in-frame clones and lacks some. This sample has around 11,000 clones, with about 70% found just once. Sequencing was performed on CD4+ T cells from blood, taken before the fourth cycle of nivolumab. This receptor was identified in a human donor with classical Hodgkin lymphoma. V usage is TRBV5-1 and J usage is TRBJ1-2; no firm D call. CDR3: CASSLESPNYGYTF. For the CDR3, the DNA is TGCGCCAGCAGCTTGGAATCCCCTAACTATGGCTACACCTTC.